Below are 25 T cell receptor beta chains sequenced from a single sample in a study of T-cell memory formation after mild COVID-19. TCRdb itself ran the 5' RACE reads through MiXCR, one entry per CDR3 protein. The sample has about 320,000 distinct CDR3 sequences; over 11% are singletons. Sample: PBMCs or a T cell subset sorted from them (not recorded which). The receptor set was obtained from a man between 18 and 35 years old who had mild COVID-19 (a few samples of this study predate the infection). Cell type and time point are not known.

This clonotype has just a few counts. The chain joins TRBV7-9 to TRBJ2-7, with a weak D call TRBD1 (6 bases). Germline loops: CDR1 SEHNR, CDR2 FQNEAQ (reference sequence). CDR3 length: 14 residues. V lost 5 bases to trimming and J lost 0 bases, with 11 bases between them. CDR3 nucleotides: TGTGCCAGCAGCGAAACAGGGATCTCCTACGAGCAGTACTTC. As protein: CASSETGISYEQYF.

This clonotype has a handful of counts. The chain employs TRBV7-6 and TRBJ1-1; D is undetermined. V was trimmed by 5 bases and J by 2 bases, leaving 9 bases between them. Germline V lookup: CDR1 SGHVS, CDR2 FNYEAQ. The CDR3 has 13 amino acids. The CDR3 DNA reads as TGTGCCAGCAGCCTCCAAGATAACACTGAAGCTTTCTTT. Protein: CASSLQDNTEAFF.

The chain carries TRBV7-2 and TRBJ2-7; TRBD1 aligns across 8 bases. Germline values: CDR1 SGHTA, CDR2 FQGNSA. This CDR3 has 12 amino acids. After removal of 5 bases from V and 6 bases from J, the junction contained 3 bases not matched to a gene. CDR3 sequence reads: CASSQGATEQYV. The CDR3 DNA follows: TGTGCCAGCAGCCAGGGGGCGACCGAGCAGTACGTC.

V gene TRBV7-8 combines with J gene TRBJ2-5; TRBD1 matches 7 bases. Germline CDR1 is SGHVS and CDR2 is FQNEAQ. J gave up 5 bases and V 11 bases, and 8 bases lay outside the gene matches. This CDR3 comprises 12 residues. The CDR3 sequence is CACNRGGETQYF. The CDR3 DNA reads TGTGCCTGTAACAGGGGCGGGGAGACCCAGTACTTC.

The chain links TRBV19 to TRBJ2-5, with a tentative D call TRBD2 (5 bases). Germline V gene lookup returns CDR1 LNHDA and CDR2 SQIVND (reference sequence). This CDR3 is 15 amino acids long. V was pared by 6 bases and J by 5 bases, with 19 bases between. CDR3 protein: CASSPGWGDHETQYF. DNA for the CDR3: TGTGCCAGTAGCCCAGGTTGGGGAGATCACGAGACCCAGTACTTC.

The V and J genes are TRBV18 and TRBJ1-2, with D possibly being TRBD1 (6 bases). The germline V and J ends were trimmed by 4 bases and 1 base, with 7 bases remaining between them. This CDR3 contains 13 residues. Germline assignment: CDR1 KGHSH and CDR2 LQKENI. As DNA, the CDR3 is TGTGCCAGCTCACAGGACAGTAACTATGGCTACACCTTC. Translated: CASSQDSNYGYTF.

This clonotype appeared a few times. This rearrangement joins TRBV7-2 to TRBJ2-5; possible D gene TRBD2, 5 bases. Germline assignment: CDR1 SGHTA and CDR2 FQGNSA. The ends were cut back, 5 bases at V and 1 base at J, with 8 bases in the middle. CDR3 length: 13 amino acids. The CDR3 DNA reads as TGTGCCAGCAGCACTAGTTTCCAAGAGACCCAGTACTTC. Protein: CASSTSFQETQYF. Using reference TRBV7-2 and TRBJ2-5 for the parts outside the CDR3, the full variable domain is GAGVSQSPSNKVTEKGKDVELRCDPISGHTALYWYRQSLGQGLEFLIYFQGNSAPDKSGLPSDRFSAERTGGSVSTLTIQRTQQEDSAVYLCASSTSFQETQYFGPGTRLLVL.

The chain couples TRBV7-8 to TRBJ1-2; weak D call: TRBD1 (5 bases). V lost 2 bases and J 8 bases, leaving 12 bases between the germline ends. Germline CDR1 SGHVS, CDR2 FQNEAQ. This CDR3 has 13 residues. The CDR3 region has the DNA TGTGCCAGCAGCTTAAAACAGGAGCTCGGCTACACCTTC. Encoded protein: CASSLKQELGYTF.

The rearrangement joins TRBV5-4 to TRBJ1-1, with 7 bases fitting TRBD1. The CDR3 spans 15 residues. The germline V gene has CDR1 SGHNT and CDR2 YYREEE (reference sequence). Unmatched junction bases numbered 7, after V lost 4 bases and J lost 1 base. CDR3 bases: TGTGCCAGCAGCCCGGGACAGTGGGGGAACACTGAAGCTTTCTTT. Amino acid sequence: CASSPGQWGNTEAFF.

The chain employs TRBV10-3 and TRBJ2-1; possibly TRBD1 for D (6 bases). This CDR3 has 14 residues. The germline V gene encodes CDR1 ENHRY and CDR2 SYGVKD. V dropped 0 bases and J dropped 6 bases, with 9 bases sitting between them. The CDR3 protein is CAISESLDSNEQFF. CDR3 DNA: TGTGCCATCAGTGAGTCGTTGGACAGCAATGAGCAGTTCTTC.

The gene calls are TRBV28 and TRBJ2-4, with D uncertain. Germline V gene lookup returns CDR1 MDHEN and CDR2 SYDVKM. The CDR3 is made up of 16 amino acids. V was cut by 8 bases and J by 0 bases, with 17 bases left in between. CDR3 nucleotide sequence: TGTGCCAGCTCCCGTGGGATAAGTCTAGCCAAAAACATTCAGTACTTC. Amino acid sequence: CASSRGISLAKNIQYF.

This chain joins TRBV29-1 and TRBJ2-3, with TRBD1 matching over 10 bases. The CDR3 consists of 13 residues. J gave up 6 bases and V 3 bases, and 3 bases lay outside the gene matches. Per the germline V gene, CDR1 is SQVTM and CDR2 is ANQGSEA. In nucleotides, the CDR3 is TGCAGCGTTGAGACAGGGGGCGGGGATACGCAGTATTTT. It yields the protein CSVETGGGDTQYF.

This chain uses TRBV9 with TRBJ2-2, with D uncertain. The germline gives CDR1 SGDLS, CDR2 YYNGEE. The CDR3 consists of 17 residues. V was cut by 3 bases and J by 1 base, with 16 bases left in between. CDR3 protein: CASSGRTGQLNTGELFF. The CDR3 coding sequence is TGTGCCAGCAGCGGCCGGACGGGTCAACTGAACACCGGGGAGCTGTTTTTT.

The genes are TRBV29-1 and TRBJ2-3, with 7 positions matching TRBD2. V trimming: 6 bases; J trimming: 1 base; junction bases outside the gene matches: 1. The length of the CDR3 is 12 residues. Germline lookup yields CDR1 SQVTM and CDR2 ANQGSEA. CDR3: CSVRGGTDTQYF. In DNA form, the CDR3 reads TGCAGCGTCCGGGGGGGCACAGATACGCAGTATTTT.

The chain uses TRBV3-1 and TRBJ1-1; D is perhaps TRBD1 (6 bases). V shed 4 bases and J shed 5 bases, with 20 bases lying between them. Germline V lookup: CDR1 LGHDT, CDR2 YNNKEL (reference sequence). The CDR3 has 16 amino acids. DNA for the CDR3: TGTGCCAGCAGCCTCTCCGGCGGGGGGCGAAGGACTGAAGCTTTCTTT. Translating gives CASSLSGGGRRTEAFF.

This clonotype has just a few counts. The V and J genes are TRBV6-5 and TRBJ2-7, with D possibly called TRBD1 or TRBD2 (5 bases each). Trimming stripped 1 base from V and 6 bases from J, with 10 bases between. Germline V gives CDR1 MNHEY, CDR2 SVGAGI. CDR3 length: 13 amino acids. The CDR3 here is CASSYLAGTEQYV. The CDR3 DNA reads TGTGCCAGCAGTTACTTGGCAGGGACCGAGCAGTACGTC.

Many counts were recorded for this clonotype. The rearrangement links TRBV11-2 to TRBJ2-7, with 7 bases lining up with TRBD1. CDR1 is SGHAT, CDR2 FQNNGV, per germline. Trimming cost V 3 bases and J 4 bases; bases outside gene matches: 9. The CDR3 covers 15 residues. The CDR3 region has the DNA TGTGCCAGCAGCTTCGGTCGACAGGGCCTATACGAGCAGTACGTC. Translated: CASSFGRQGLYEQYV.

The gene calls are TRBV6-5 and TRBJ1-2; D remains unclear. The V end lost 2 bases, the J end lost 0 bases, and 13 bases lay between the germline ends. The CDR3 spans 16 residues. Germline V CDR1 and CDR2: MNHEY, SVGAGI. CDR3 region: CASSYAADHPNYGYTF. Written as DNA, the CDR3 is TGTGCCAGCAGTTACGCGGCGGACCATCCTAACTATGGCTACACCTTC.

This clonotype was counted only a few times. This chain connects TRBV10-2 to TRBJ2-7; TRBD1 matches 8 bases. Trimming took 8 bases from V and 7 from J; bases not matched to a gene: 16. The germline V gene has CDR1 WSHSY and CDR2 SAAADI. This CDR3 contains 15 residues. Here the CDR3 reads CASALISTGAGEQYF. CDR3 in DNA: TGCGCCAGCGCTTTGATCTCGACAGGGGCTGGGGAGCAGTACTTC.

This clonotype was counted only a few times. The genes are TRBV5-5 and TRBJ1-1; TRBD1 aligns across 7 bases. This CDR3 is 15 amino acids long. V gave up 5 bases and J gave up 5 bases; unmatched junction bases: 12. Germline-derived CDR1 and CDR2 are SGHKS and YYEKEE (reference sequence). The CDR3 is CASSRRGSTGTEAFF. The CDR3 DNA sequence: TGTGCCAGCAGTCGCAGGGGGTCAACAGGTACTGAAGCTTTCTTT.

V is TRBV6-2 or TRBV6-3 and J is TRBJ2-1, with 9 nucleotides matching TRBD1. Looked up from germline, CDR1 is MNHEY and CDR2 is SVGEGT. Losses at the gene ends were 4 bases for V and 0 bases for J; bases not matched to a gene: 4. The length of the CDR3 is 16 residues. CDR3 region: CASSFPGQGSYNEQFF. CDR3 DNA: TGTGCCAGCAGTTTTCCGGGACAGGGCTCCTACAATGAGCAGTTCTTC.

This clonotype has more than one count but fewer than ten. V and J are TRBV11-2 and TRBJ1-6, with 8 nucleotides matching TRBD1. CDR3 size: 13 residues. Germline V gene sequence: CDR1 SGHAT, CDR2 FQNNGV. Trimming at V came to 4 bases and at J to 11 bases, leaving 4 bases not matched to a gene. DNA for the CDR3: TGTGCCAGCAGCTCGGACAGGGTGACACCCCTCCACTTT. Amino acids: CASSSDRVTPLHF.

V is TRBV5-1 and J is TRBJ1-1, with a weak D call TRBD1 (5 bases). Germline V CDR1 and CDR2: SGHRS, YFSETQ. The CDR3 length is 14 residues. V was pared by 0 bases and J by 5 bases, with 11 bases between. The CDR3 nucleotides are TGCGCCAGCAGCTTGGGCAGGGTCGAAACTGAAGCTTTCTTT. Translating gives CASSLGRVETEAFF.

The sample holds a few counts of this clonotype. The CDR3 region is CASSQNPSGTYNEQFF. The DNA of the CDR3 is TGCGCCAGCAGCCAGAACCCTAGCGGGACTTACAATGAGCAGTTCTTC. The chain recombines TRBV4-3 with TRBJ2-1; 9 positions agree with TRBD2. Germline V gives CDR1 LGHNA, CDR2 YSLEER. The trim removed 3 bases at V and 4 bases at J, leaving 7 bases unmatched. The CDR3 has 16 residues.

J is TRBJ1-2 and V is TRBV5-1; D ambiguous. The germline CDR1 and CDR2 sequences are SGHRS and YFSETQ. The CDR3 consists of 14 residues. Between the trimmed V and J ends, which lost 1 base and 7 bases, there was a span of 14 bases. The chain's CDR3 is CASSLIDGRSGYTF. The CDR3 bases are TGCGCCAGCAGCTTGATTGATGGGAGGAGTGGCTACACCTTC.